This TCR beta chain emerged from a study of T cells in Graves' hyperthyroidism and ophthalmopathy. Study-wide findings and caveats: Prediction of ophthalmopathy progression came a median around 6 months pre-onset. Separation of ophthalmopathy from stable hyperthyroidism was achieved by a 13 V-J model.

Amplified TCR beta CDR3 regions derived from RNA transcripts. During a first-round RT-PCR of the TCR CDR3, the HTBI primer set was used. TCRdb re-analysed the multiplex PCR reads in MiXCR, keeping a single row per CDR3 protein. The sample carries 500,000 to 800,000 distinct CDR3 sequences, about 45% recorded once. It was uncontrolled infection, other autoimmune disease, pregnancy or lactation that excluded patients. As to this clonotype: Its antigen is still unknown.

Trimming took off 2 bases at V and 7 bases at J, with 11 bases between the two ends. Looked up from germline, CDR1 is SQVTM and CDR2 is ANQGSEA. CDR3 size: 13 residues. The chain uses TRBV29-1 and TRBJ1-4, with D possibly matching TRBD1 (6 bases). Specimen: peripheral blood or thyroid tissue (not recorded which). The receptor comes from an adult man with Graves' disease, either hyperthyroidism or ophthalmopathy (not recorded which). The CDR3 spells CSVETGAGEKLFF. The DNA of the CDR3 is TGCAGCGTTGAAACGGGGGCTGGTGAAAAACTGTTTTTT.